This T cell receptor (beta chain) was identified in a study of response to subunit inactivated influenza vaccine (dated by TCRdb to between 2018 and 2020). Concerning the study at large: The study used deep quantitative T cell receptor repertoire profiling to track responses to a trivalent subunit inactivated influenza vaccine.

The investigation overall reported the following: According to the authors, only a limited number of new T cells may be recruited by each seasonal influenza vaccination.

The method was RT-PCR. The instrument given in TCRdb is Illumina HiSeq 2500. TCRdb reran the public reads through fastp at Q25 and MiXCR, keeping productive beta chains. Each record represents a unique CDR3 protein, reported with the most common genes and DNA among its rows. This sample holds about 780,000 distinct CDR3 sequences; about 18% were observed only once. Together, the top ten hold roughly 11% of the sample. There are 12 amino acids in the CDR3, from cysteine to phenylalanine inclusive. The kept DNA is CDR3 alone, 36 bases in frame from the first base. The germline V gene specifies LGHNA as CDR1 and YNFKEQ as CDR2. V and J lose 0 bases and 6 bases, and a span of 4 bases separates them. Comment on this clonotype: The specificity of this receptor is unknown. There are no base qualities to consult, and no much larger clone falls within one base.

This specimen consisted of PBMCs from blood, obtained 5 days after vaccination. The chain couples TRBV4-2 to TRBJ2-3; the D gene lacks a confident call. This sequence originates from a man in his fifties or sixties who received an inactivated influenza vaccine. Donor details come from another sample of the same person, matched by shared clones. The CDR3 is CASSQDWDTQYF. The DNA reads TGTGCCAGCAGCCAAGATTGGGATACGCAGTATTTT.